This TCR beta chain was sequenced for a study of cytomegalovirus exposure and HLA in healthy donors (dated by TCRdb to the late 2010s). As for the study more broadly: According to a later analysis, the 120 or so validation repertoires were produced on the same platform as the roughly 700 repertoires of the first cohort. The study aimed to test whether signatures of past pathogen exposure could be identified by cataloging public T cell receptors. A separate validation cohort of over a hundred different subjects was used in addition to the approximately 700-subject first cohort. To predict cytomegalovirus infection status, the study combined high-throughput TCR immunosequencing, statistical association of individual TCRs with disease status, and machine learning.

Separate from the approximately 700-subject first cohort, the validation cohort of 90 to 150 subjects was the group to which the donors belonged. Details on this clone: Its antigen is currently not known. Per-base quality was not reported, and no clone a single base away is much larger than it.

Libraries were built with the immunoSEQ multiplex PCR assay. Turning to the authors' computational methods: A statistical classification framework was built to diagnose cytomegalovirus status from the catalog of TCR beta chain sequences. The immuneACCESS repertoire file appears here via TCRdb, limited to in-frame rearrangements. These files lack a portion of the clones; in checked studies, under half of the deficit traces to unresolved V genes, and the cause of the others is not known. V and J calls and clone size come straight from that table; D and trimming were deduced from the DNA. This sample gives roughly 310,000 clones in total; approximately 85% of them show up just once. The ten top clones hold over 0.9% of the sample. Study-wide conclusions, independent of this receptor: In a later analysis, TCRs clustered in the first cohort were found to also tend to co-occur in the roughly 120 validation repertoires, with about 94% of cluster scores above 0. A later analysis had no HLA typing for the validation cohort, so co-occurrence there was scored across all 130 or so repertoires. The classifier was reported to diagnose cytomegalovirus status with high specificity and sensitivity in both the original and validation cohorts. In the study, 150 to 200 TCR beta chains were listed as associated with cytomegalovirus. Most TCR sequences were observed very rarely across donors, whereas some public TCRs were present in many individuals. The authors suggested that the approach could potentially be extended to other disease states and immunological phenotypes. A few of the identified cytomegalovirus-associated TCR beta chains were confirmed in vitro to be specific for cytomegalovirus antigens.

V loses 1 base at its end and J loses 4 bases; junction bases beyond the gene matches: 0. Based on the germline V gene (reference sequence), the CDR1 and CDR2 sequences are LNHNV and YYDKDF. Reading from cysteine to phenylalanine, the CDR3 counts 14 amino acids. Of all the DNA, just the CDR3 is kept, 42 bases in frame from base 1. The sequence is built from TRBV15 and TRBJ1-1; 10 central bases correspond to TRBD1. The sample taken for sequencing was PBMCs. The receptor comes from a man aged 30 to 39 in good health and CMV-seronegative. The bases read TGTGCCACCAGCAGAGGACAGGGGGCCACTGAAGCTTTCTTT. This codes for CATSRGQGATEAFF.